This TCR beta chain came from a study of T cells in women clearing cervical HPV infection. General observations from the study: Cases and controls were distinguished at AUC about 0.86 by richness and V genes. Repertoire richness, not evenness, was significantly elevated in CIN3+ cases versus controls.

About this clone itself: Its matching antigen is unknown. The read falls 3 residues short of the CDR3 end, and the missing part is taken from the germline J gene.

The CDR3 extends over 15 amino acids. From germline, CDR1 is KGHSH and CDR2 LQKENI. Data came from immunoSEQ multiplex PCR; TCRdb stores just in-frame clones and leaves some out. The sample's table shows 30,000 to 35,000 clones. All participants had a single incident cervical HPV16 infection, and prevalent HPV16 infections were excluded. This rearrangement joins TRBV18 to TRBJ2-4; 9 bases are a match to TRBD1. The receptor was derived from a woman between 18 and 69 years old with a cervical HPV16 infection that either progressed to CIN3+ or cleared (not recorded which). The specimen was blood buffy coat. The CDR3 loop is CASSPPDRGYYGQYF. CDR3 DNA (partial): TGTGCCAGCTCACCACCGGACAGGGGATACTATGGT.